What follows describes a single TCR beta chain. The antigen it recognizes is unknown. Qualities for individual bases were not recorded, and no much larger clone is one base off. The data were taken from a study of blood T cell repertoires in COVID-19 (dated by TCRdb to about 2020). Background on the whole study: Collaborator samples came from the United States, Italy and Spain and covered acute and convalescent phases of COVID-19. The material from the prospective study consisted of cDNA or gDNA derived from T cells, B-cell-depleted T cells, or PBMCs. Subjects who had been exposed to COVID-19, were actively infected with it, or had recovered from it provided the deeply sampled blood TCRbeta repertoires that made up the dataset. The repertoires were released in a freely available public database intended as a resource for research on the immune response to SARS-CoV-2. Samples were obtained from the ongoing ImmuneRACE study (first 160 participants) and from roughly 1,300 subjects provided by 6 global collaborators. Nearly every sample came with metadata listing a de-identified subject ID, COVID-19 status, age in years and sex. Where available, HLA class I and class II types were taken from metadata supplied by the sample provider and were not determined by assay-based typing.

The immunoSEQ Assay, a bias-controlled multiplex PCR, was used to amplify TCRbeta CDR3 regions from genomic DNA. The published analysis was carried out like this. The number of nucleated cells in each sample was estimated by amplification of reference gene primers within the assay. To quantify the absolute abundance of each unique TCRbeta CDR3 rearrangement, sequence reads were collapsed and filtered. For each sample, productive Simpson clonality was calculated as the square root of Simpson's diversity index over productive rearrangements. Drawn from immuneACCESS, this table holds only the in-frame rearrangements with V and J called that TCRdb kept. Clones are partly lost; checked studies trace under half to an unresolved V gene and leave the rest unexplained. D and trimming come from the DNA, and the V and J calls and clone size come from that table. The table for this sample lists fewer than 65,000 clones; about 88% of them were counted only once. About 1.2% of the sample is in the top ten clones.

General findings and caveats noted by the study authors: Clinical and demographic metadata were provided uncurated, with the amount varying by source and participant.

Each collaborating institution followed its own protocols to collect whole blood in K2EDTA tubes. Collaborator samples were shipped for TCRbeta analysis as frozen whole blood, isolated PBMCs, or DNA extracted from either sample type. The CDR3, from cysteine to phenylalanine, totals 15 residues. Only CDR3 DNA remains: 45 bases, in frame from the first base. At the junction V is shortened by 5 bases and J by 4 bases, with 17 bases in between. The germline V gene gives CDR1 as SGHAT and CDR2 as FQNNGV. This TCR derives from a man aged 55 to 70 with acute or convalescent COVID-19. This receptor chain uses TRBV11-2 and TRBJ2-5, with TRBD2 perhaps the D gene, on 6 matching bases. What was sequenced was peripheral blood. The CDR3 in this case is CASSVGVAGTETQYF. The DNA sequence reads TGTGCCAGCAGCGTGGGGGTGGCGGGAACAGAGACCCAGTACTTC.